A selection of T cell receptor beta chains follows, all from one sample in a study of graft-versus-host responses after intestinal transplantation. The repertoire was sequenced with immunoSEQ multiplex PCR; TCRdb's copy has only in-frame clones and lacks some. This sample has roughly 1,900 clones; 65% to 90% occur once, and the top ten carry over 3%. The material was ileum tissue, obtained about 52 days after intestinal transplant. Source of these receptors: a human patient who received an intestinal transplant, so some T cells may come from the graft donor. Each CDR3 is given with its conserved first and last residue. The order of the fields is J gene, V gene, CDR3 protein.

TRBJ2-7,TRBV6-6,CASSWTPAGSSYEQYF
TRBJ1-1,TRBV14,CASSQARLEAFF
TRBJ2-5,TRBV6-4,CASSGREETQYF
TRBJ1-4,TRBV5-4,CASSLGQGAGEKLFF
TRBJ1-2,TRBV5-4,CASSTETGTSYTF
TRBJ1-2,TRBV7-2,CASSTSVTGGVYGYTF
TRBJ2-1,TRBV7-9,CASSLGQAQGEQFF
TRBJ1-2,TRBV28,CASSPALGQNYGYTF
TRBJ1-1,TRBV28,CASSPLRGTEAFF
TRBJ2-5,TRBV7-3,CASSRDNQETQYF
TRBJ2-1,TRBV11-1,CASSPYVGGLYNEQFF
TRBJ2-7,TRBV5-4,CASSLGAGRGTANEQYF
TRBJ1-3,TRBV4-1,CASSQDPPDGSGNTIYF
TRBJ2-7,TRBV2,CASSVSRAGGISYEQYF
-,TRBV28,CASSLSLGRTGLGEQYF
TRBJ2-1,TRBV10-3,CAINSAGGGNEQFF
TRBJ2-5,TRBV7-3,CASSWGPQETQYF
TRBJ2-7,TRBV2,CASSDRLAANEQYF
TRBJ2-7,TRBV5-1,CASSLVRGGGGDEQYF
TRBJ2-2,TRBV9,CASSVVSAGELFF
TRBJ1-4,TRBV7-9,CASSPSTLSNEKLFF
TRBJ2-1,TRBV6-5,CASSPTGGPNNEQFF
TRBJ2-3,TRBV19,CASRGSVDTQYF
TRBJ1-3,TRBV5-6,CASGPFGTVGNTIYF
TRBJ2-2,TRBV14,CASSLYGQAGELFF
TRBJ2-6,TRBV28,CASINAVGKSGANVLTF
TRBJ1-4,TRBV11-2,CASSYTGQGANEKLFF
TRBJ2-1,TRBV2,CASSKSSGAYNEQFF
TRBJ1-2,TRBV19,CASNQDYGYTF
TRBJ1-2,TRBV28,CASSFGTSGYTF
TRBJ2-7,TRBV5-4,CASSLAGQGLGEQYF
TRBJ2-7,TRBV28,CASSLPKGSGAYEQYF
TRBJ1-5,TRBV4-1,CASSQSAASNQPQHF
TRBJ2-3,TRBV6-4,CASRGLAGGPDTQYF
TRBJ1-5,TRBV7-8,CASSLDAQGNNQPQHF
TRBJ1-4,TRBV15,CATSRGQGGGDEKLFF
TRBJ2-3,TRBV5-6,CASILAGRTDTQYF
TRBJ2-7,TRBV9,CASSVAGGWGEQYF
TRBJ1-6,TRBV19,CASSIDRQGNSPLHF
TRBJ1-3,TRBV6-5,CASSYTGGTGNTIYF
TRBJ2-2,TRBV21-1,CASSSRHRGAVF